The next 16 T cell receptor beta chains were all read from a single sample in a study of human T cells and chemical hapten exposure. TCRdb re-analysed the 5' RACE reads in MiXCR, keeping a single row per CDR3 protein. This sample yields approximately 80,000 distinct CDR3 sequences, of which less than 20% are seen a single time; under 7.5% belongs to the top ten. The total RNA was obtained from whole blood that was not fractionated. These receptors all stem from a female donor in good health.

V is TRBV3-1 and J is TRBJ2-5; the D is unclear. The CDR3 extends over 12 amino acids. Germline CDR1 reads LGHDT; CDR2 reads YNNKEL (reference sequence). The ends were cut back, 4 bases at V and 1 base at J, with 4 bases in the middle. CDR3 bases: TGTGCCAGCAGCCTTCCCCAAGAGACCCAGTACTTC. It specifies CASSLPQETQYF.

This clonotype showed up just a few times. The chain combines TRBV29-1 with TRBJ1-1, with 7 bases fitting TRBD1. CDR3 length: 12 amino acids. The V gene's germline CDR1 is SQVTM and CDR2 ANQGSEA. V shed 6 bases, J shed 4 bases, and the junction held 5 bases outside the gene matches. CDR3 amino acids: CSVTGAGTEAFF. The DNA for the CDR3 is TGCAGCGTCACAGGGGCGGGCACTGAAGCTTTCTTT.

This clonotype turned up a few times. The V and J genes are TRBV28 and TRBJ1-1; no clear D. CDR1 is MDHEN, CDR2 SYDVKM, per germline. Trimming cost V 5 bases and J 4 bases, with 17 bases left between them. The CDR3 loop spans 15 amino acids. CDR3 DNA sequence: TGTGCCAGCAGTCCCCTGACACTTCTGAGCACTGAAGCTTTCTTT. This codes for CASSPLTLLSTEAFF. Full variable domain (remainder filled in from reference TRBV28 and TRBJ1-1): DVKVTQSSRYLVKRTGEKVFLECVQDMDHENMFWYRQDPGLGLRLIYFSYDVKMKEKGDIPEGYSVSREKKERFSLILESASTNQTSMYLCASSPLTLLSTEAFFGQGTRLTVV.

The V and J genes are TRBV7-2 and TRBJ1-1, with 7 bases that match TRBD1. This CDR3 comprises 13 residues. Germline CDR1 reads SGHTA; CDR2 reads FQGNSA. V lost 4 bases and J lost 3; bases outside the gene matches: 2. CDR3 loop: CASSSQGDTEAFF. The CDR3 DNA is TGTGCCAGCAGCTCCCAGGGGGACACTGAAGCTTTCTTT.

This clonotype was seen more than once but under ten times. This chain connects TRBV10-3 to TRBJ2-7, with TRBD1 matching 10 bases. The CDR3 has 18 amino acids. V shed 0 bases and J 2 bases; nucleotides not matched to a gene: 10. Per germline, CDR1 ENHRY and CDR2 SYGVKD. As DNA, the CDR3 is TGTGCCATCAGTGAGTCTTTCCAGGGGACAGGGGCAGCCTACGAGCAGTACTTC. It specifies CAISESFQGTGAAYEQYF.

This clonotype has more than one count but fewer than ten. The CDR3 loop is CAWPRGDRDNSETQYF. CDR3 DNA: TGTGCCTGGCCGCGAGGGGACCGGGACAATTCGGAGACCCAGTACTTC. The chain employs TRBV30 and TRBJ2-5, with D tentatively TRBD1 (6 bases). The germline V and J ends were trimmed by 5 bases and 5 bases, with 24 bases remaining between them. CDR3 size: 16 residues. Germline V lookup: CDR1 GTSNPN, CDR2 SVGIG (reference sequence). Combining the CDR3 with reference TRBV30 and TRBJ2-5 gives the whole variable domain SQTIHQWPATLVQPVGSPLSLECTVEGTSNPNLYWYRQAAGRGLQLLFYSVGIGQISSEVPQNLSASRPQDRQFILSSKKLLLSDSGFYLCAWPRGDRDNSETQYFGPGTRLLVL.

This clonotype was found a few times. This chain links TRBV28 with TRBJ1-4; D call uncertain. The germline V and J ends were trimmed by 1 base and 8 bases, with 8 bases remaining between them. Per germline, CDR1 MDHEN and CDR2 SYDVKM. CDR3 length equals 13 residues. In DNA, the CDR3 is TGTGCCAGCAGTTTATTTCAGGACGAAAAACTGTTTTTT. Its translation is CASSLFQDEKLFF.

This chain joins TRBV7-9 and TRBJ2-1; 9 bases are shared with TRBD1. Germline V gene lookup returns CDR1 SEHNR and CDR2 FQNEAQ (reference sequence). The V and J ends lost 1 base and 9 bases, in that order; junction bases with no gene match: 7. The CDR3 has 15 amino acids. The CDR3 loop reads CASSLVGTGLGEQFF. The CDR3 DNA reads TGTGCCAGCAGCTTAGTCGGGACAGGGTTGGGTGAGCAGTTCTTC.

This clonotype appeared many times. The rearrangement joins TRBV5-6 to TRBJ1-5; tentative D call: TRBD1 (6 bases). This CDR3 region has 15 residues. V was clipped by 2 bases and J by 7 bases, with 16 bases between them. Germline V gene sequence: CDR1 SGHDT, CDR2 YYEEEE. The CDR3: CASSFSRGARQPQHF. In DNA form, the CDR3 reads TGTGCCAGCAGCTTTAGCAGGGGAGCAAGGCAGCCCCAGCATTTT.

The chain's CDR3 is CASSPTKEGSYGYTF. In DNA form, the CDR3 reads TGTGCCAGCTCACCAACCAAAGAAGGCAGCTATGGCTACACCTTC. This chain joins TRBV18 and TRBJ1-2; D is uncertain. Trimming left V 2 bases short and J 4 bases short, with 14 bases between. Looked up from germline, CDR1 is KGHSH and CDR2 is LQKENI. The CDR3 has 15 residues.

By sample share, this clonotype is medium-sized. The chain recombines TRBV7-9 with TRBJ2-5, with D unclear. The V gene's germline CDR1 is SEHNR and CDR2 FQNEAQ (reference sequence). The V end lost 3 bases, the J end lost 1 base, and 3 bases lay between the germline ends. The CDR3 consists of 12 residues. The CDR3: CASSFSQETQYF. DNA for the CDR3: TGTGCCAGCAGCTTCAGCCAAGAGACCCAGTACTTC.

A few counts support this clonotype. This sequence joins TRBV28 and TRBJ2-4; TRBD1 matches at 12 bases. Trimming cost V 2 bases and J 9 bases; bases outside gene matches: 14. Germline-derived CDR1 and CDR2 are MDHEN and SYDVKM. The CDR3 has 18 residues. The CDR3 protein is CASSLGTGGAWGDGIQYF. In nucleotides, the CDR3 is TGTGCCAGCAGTTTAGGGACAGGGGGCGCATGGGGGGATGGCATTCAGTACTTC.

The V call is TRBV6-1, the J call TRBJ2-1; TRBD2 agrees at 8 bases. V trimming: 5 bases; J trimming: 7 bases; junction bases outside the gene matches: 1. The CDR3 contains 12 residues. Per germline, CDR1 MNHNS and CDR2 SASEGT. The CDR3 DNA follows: TGTGCCAGCAGTCCTAGCGGGAATGAGCAGTTCTTC. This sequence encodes CASSPSGNEQFF.

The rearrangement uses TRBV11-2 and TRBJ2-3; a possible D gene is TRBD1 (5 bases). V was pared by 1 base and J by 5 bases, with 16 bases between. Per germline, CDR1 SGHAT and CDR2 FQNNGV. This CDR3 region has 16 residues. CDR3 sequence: CASSLARQLDGDTQYF. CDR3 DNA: TGTGCCAGCAGCTTAGCGAGACAGTTGGATGGAGATACGCAGTATTTT.

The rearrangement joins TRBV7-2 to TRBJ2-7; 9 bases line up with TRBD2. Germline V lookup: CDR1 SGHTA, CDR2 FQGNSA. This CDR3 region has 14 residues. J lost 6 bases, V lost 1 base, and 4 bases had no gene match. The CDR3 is CASSLGGGVGEQYF. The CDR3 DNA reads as TGTGCCAGCAGCTTAGGCGGGGGGGTTGGCGAGCAGTACTTC.

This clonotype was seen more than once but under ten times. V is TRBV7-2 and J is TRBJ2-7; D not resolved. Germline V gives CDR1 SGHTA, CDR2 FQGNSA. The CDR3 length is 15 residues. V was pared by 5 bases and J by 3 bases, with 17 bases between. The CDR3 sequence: CASSAVGVAGYEQYF. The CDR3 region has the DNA TGTGCCAGCAGCGCCGTTGGGGTAGCAGGCTACGAGCAGTACTTC.